This T cell receptor (beta chain) originates from a study of CD8 T cells in ankylosing spondylitis. Study results and limitations: Reportedly, disease-linked clones are significantly enriched in ankylosing spondylitis patients' matched synovial fluid. A motif in TCR beta, a set of about 8 highly homologous variants, appeared characteristic of ankylosing spondylitis blood. Relatively scarce in peripheral blood, disease-linked clones were CD8+. Prior literature has documented some motif variants in synovial fluid and blood from reactive arthritis.

One entry per CDR3 protein results from TCRdb running MiXCR on the 5' RACE reads. The profile shows roughly 700,000 distinct CDR3 sequences, 15% to 20% of them singletons. The ends were cut back, 4 bases at V and 5 bases at J, with 14 bases in the middle. CDR3 size: 15 residues. CDR1 is KGHDR, CDR2 SFDVKD, per germline. Concerning this clonotype itself: The antigen remains unidentified.

The chain combines TRBV24-1 with TRBJ2-1; D is perhaps TRBD1 or TRBD2 (5 bases each). The sequencing input was blood, either unsorted or a sorted T cell fraction (not recorded which). The source of this sequence is a male donor with ankylosing spondylitis. CDR3 sequence reads: CATSDPGTPNNEQFF. CDR3 DNA: TGTGCCACCAGTGACCCCGGGACCCCAAACAATGAGCAGTTCTTC.